This T cell receptor (beta chain) came from a study of T cells after yellow fever vaccination. The count of this clonotype is one. Its antigen is currently unknown. UMIs were added to TCR cDNA along with a universal primer site when it was made by 5'RACE template switching. MiXCR, run by TCRdb on the 5' RACE reads, gives a single entry per CDR3 protein. In the table there are under 550,000 distinct CDR3 sequences, around a fifth of which are singletons. Study-level points and caveats: Some clonotypes were seen in both the CD4 and the CD8 compartments. These made up a small share and likely arose from convergent recombination.

Trimming removed 3 bases at V and 5 bases at J, with 14 bases between. The CDR3 covers 15 residues. The TCR sequence derives from a man younger than 30 who received the YFV17D yellow fever vaccine. The chain carries TRBV12-3 or TRBV12-4 and TRBJ1-5; D perhaps matches TRBD1 (6 bases). The specimen comprised PBMCs, sampled approximately 22 days after the first yellow fever vaccination. CDR3 loop: CASSFNRAWDQPQHF. In DNA form, the CDR3 reads TGTGCCAGCAGTTTTAACAGGGCATGGGATCAGCCCCAGCATTTT.